The TCR beta chain under discussion was sequenced for a study of shared clonotypes between healthy human individuals. The CDR3 extends over 15 amino acids. The ends were cut back, 5 bases at V and 7 bases at J, with 19 bases in the middle. The V gene's germline CDR1 is MDHEN and CDR2 SYDVKM. The data were produced by immunoSEQ multiplex PCR, yet TCRdb's version contains in-frame clones alone and is incomplete. The sample lists millions of clones, approximately 93% occurring once. This chain joins TRBV28 and TRBJ2-3, with D possibly called TRBD1 or TRBD2 (8 bases each). The sequence was collected from a man aged 18 to 35 in good health. Some clones in this sample may be carry-over from other donors' samples. The sequenced sample consisted of naive CD4+ T cells from PBMCs. The subset: CD45RA+ positively selected. The CDR3, as DNA: TGTGCCAGCAGTGGCGGGGGGACAGGTGGGCATACGCAGTATTTT. Protein sequence: CASSGGGTGGHTQYF. The whole variable domain, remainder taken from reference TRBV28 and TRBJ2-3, is DVKVTQSSRYLVKRTGEKVFLECVQDMDHENMFWYRQDPGLGLRLIYFSYDVKMKEKGDIPEGYSVSREKKERFSLILESASTNQTSMYLCASSGGGTGGHTQYFGPGTRLTVL.